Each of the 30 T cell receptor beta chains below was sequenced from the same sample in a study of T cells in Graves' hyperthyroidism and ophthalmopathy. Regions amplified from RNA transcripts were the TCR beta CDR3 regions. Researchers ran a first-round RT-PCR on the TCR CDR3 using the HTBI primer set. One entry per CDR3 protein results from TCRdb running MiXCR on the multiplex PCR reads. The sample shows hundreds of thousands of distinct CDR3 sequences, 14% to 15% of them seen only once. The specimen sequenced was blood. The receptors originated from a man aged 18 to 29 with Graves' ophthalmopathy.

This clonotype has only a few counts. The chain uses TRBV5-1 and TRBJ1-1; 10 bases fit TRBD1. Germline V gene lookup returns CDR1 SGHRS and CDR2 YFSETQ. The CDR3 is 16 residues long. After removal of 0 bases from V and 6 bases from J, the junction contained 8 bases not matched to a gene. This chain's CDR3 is CASSLGTGGRGAEAFF. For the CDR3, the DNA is TGCGCCAGCAGCTTGGGGACAGGGGGAAGGGGAGCTGAAGCTTTCTTT.

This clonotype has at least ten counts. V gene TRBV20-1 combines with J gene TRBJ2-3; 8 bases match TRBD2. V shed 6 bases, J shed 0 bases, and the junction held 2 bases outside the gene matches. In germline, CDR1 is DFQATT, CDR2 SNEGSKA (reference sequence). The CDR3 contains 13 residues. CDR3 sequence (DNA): TGCAGTGCAGCTAGCGGGAGCACAGATACGCAGTATTTT. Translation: CSAASGSTDTQYF.

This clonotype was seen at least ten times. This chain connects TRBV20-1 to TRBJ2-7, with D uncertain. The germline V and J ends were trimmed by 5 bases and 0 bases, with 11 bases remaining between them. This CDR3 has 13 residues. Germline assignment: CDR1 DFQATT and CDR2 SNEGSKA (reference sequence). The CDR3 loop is CSAEVSSSYEQYF. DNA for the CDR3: TGCAGTGCTGAGGTGTCGAGCTCCTACGAGCAGTACTTC.

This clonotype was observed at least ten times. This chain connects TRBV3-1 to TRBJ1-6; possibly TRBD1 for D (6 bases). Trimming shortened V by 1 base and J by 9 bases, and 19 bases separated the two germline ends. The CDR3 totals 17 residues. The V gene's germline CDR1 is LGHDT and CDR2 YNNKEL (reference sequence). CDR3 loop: CASSQGGGRGSFSPLHF. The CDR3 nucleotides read TGTGCCAGCAGCCAAGGGGGGGGCAGGGGCTCGTTTTCACCCCTCCACTTT.

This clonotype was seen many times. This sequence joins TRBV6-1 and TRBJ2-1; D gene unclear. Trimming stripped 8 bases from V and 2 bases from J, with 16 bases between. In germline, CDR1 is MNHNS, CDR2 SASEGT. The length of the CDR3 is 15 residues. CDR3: CASHQGLKPYNEQFF. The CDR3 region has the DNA TGTGCCAGCCACCAAGGGCTAAAACCCTACAATGAGCAGTTCTTC.

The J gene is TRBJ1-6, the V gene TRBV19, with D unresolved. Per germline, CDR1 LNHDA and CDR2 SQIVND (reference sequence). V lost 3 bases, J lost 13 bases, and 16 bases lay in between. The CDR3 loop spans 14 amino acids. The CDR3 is CASSIGPGPNPLHF. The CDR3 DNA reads TGTGCCAGTAGTATTGGGCCAGGACCCAACCCCCTCCACTTT.

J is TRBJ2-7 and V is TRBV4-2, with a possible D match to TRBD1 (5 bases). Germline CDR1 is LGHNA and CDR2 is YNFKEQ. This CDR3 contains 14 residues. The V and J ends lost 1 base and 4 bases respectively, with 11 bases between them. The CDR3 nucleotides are TGTGCCAGCAGCCAAGGCAGGGCCCATTACGAGCAGTACTTC. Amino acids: CASSQGRAHYEQYF.

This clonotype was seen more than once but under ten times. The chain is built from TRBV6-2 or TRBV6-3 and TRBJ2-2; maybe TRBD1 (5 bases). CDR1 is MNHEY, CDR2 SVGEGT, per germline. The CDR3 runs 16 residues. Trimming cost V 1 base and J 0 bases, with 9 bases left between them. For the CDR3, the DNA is TGTGCCAGCAGTTACTATAGGGGATCGAACACCGGGGAGCTGTTTTTT. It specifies CASSYYRGSNTGELFF.

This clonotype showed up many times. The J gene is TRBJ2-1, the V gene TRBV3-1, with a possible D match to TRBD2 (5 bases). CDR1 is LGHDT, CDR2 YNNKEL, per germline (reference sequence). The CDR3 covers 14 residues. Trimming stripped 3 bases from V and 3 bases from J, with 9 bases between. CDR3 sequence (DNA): TGTGCCAGCAGCCATTGGACTGGCTACAATGAGCAGTTCTTC. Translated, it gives CASSHWTGYNEQFF.

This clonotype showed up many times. CDR3 sequence (DNA): TGCGCCAGCAGCTTGGTGGGGGCGACTGGCTACACCTTC. Translating gives CASSLVGATGYTF. The chain recombines TRBV5-1 with TRBJ1-2, with D possibly being TRBD1 (6 bases). The germline V gene has CDR1 SGHRS and CDR2 YFSETQ. With 0 bases removed from V and 7 bases from J, the gap between germline ends came to 10 bases. This CDR3 is 13 amino acids long.

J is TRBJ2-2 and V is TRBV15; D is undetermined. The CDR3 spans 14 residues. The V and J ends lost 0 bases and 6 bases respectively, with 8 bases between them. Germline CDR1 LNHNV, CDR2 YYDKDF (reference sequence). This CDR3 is CATSRDGGAGELFF. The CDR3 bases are TGTGCCACCAGCAGAGATGGTGGTGCCGGGGAGCTGTTTTTT. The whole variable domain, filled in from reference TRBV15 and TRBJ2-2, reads DAMVIQNPRYQVTQFGKPVTLSCSQTLNHNVMYWYQQKSSQAPKLLFHYYDKDFNNEADTPDNFQSRRPNTSFCFLDIRSPGLGDTAMYLCATSRDGGAGELFFGEGSRLTVL.

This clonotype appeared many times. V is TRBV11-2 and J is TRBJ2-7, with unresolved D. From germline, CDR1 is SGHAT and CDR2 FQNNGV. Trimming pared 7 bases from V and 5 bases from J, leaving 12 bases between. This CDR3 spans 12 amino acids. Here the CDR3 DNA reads TGTGCCAGCACCGGGTTTATCCACGAGCAGTACTTC. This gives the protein CASTGFIHEQYF.

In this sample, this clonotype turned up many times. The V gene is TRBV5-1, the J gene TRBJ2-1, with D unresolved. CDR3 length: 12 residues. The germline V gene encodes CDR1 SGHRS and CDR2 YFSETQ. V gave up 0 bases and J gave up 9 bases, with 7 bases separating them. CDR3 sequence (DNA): TGCGCCAGCAGCTTGGCGGATTCTGAGCAGTTCTTC. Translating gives CASSLADSEQFF.

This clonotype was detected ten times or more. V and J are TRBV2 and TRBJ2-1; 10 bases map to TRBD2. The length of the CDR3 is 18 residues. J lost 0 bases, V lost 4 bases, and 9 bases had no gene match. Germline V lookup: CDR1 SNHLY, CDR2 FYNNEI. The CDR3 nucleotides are TGTGCCAGCAGTGGTGGACTAGCGGACCTCCCCTCCTACAATGAGCAGTTCTTC. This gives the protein CASSGGLADLPSYNEQFF.

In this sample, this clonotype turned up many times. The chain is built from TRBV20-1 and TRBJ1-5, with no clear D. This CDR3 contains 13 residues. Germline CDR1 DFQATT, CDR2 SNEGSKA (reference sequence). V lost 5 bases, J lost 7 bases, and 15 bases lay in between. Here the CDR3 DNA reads TGCAGTGCTCCCCTGGGCTCCGGACAGCCCCAGCATTTT. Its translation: CSAPLGSGQPQHF.

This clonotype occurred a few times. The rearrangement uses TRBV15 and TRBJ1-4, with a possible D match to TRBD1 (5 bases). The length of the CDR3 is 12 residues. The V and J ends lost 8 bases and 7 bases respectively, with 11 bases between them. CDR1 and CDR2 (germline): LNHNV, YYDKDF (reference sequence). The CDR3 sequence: CATQGSGEKLFF. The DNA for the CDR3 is TGTGCCACCCAGGGCAGTGGTGAAAAACTGTTTTTT.

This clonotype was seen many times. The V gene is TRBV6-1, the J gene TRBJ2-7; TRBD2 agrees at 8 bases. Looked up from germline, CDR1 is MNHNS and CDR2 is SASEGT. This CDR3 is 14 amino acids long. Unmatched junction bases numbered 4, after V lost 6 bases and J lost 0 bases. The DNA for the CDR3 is TGTGCCAGCAGGCCAACTAGCGGCTCCTACGAGCAGTACTTC. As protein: CASRPTSGSYEQYF.

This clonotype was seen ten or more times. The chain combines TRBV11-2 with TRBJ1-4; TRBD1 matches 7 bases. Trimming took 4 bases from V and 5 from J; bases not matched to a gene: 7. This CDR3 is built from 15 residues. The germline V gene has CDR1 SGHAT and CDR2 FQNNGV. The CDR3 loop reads CASSSLTGRNEKLFF. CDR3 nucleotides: TGTGCCAGCAGCTCCTTGACAGGGAGGAATGAAAAACTGTTTTTT.

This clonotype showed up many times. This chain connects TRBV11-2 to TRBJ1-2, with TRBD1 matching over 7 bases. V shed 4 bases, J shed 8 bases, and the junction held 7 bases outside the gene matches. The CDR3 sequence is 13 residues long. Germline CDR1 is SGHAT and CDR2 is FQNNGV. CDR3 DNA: TGTGCCAGCAGCTCGGGACAGCGGTCAGGCTACACCTTC. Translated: CASSSGQRSGYTF.

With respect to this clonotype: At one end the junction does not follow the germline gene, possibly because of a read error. CDR3 in DNA: TGCAGTGCTAGACCGCCGGTTGGACCACATGGGCACTTC. Amino acids: CSARPPVGPHGHF. The V and J genes are TRBV20-1 and TRBJ2-5; no clear D. There are 13 residues in the CDR3. Germline values: CDR1 DFQATT, CDR2 SNEGSKA (reference sequence).

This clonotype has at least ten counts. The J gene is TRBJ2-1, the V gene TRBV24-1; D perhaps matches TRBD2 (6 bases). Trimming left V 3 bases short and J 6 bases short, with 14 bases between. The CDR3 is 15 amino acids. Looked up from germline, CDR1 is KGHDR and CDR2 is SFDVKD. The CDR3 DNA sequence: TGTGCCACCAGTGATCACCGGGACTGGGGCAATGAGCAGTTCTTC. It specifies CATSDHRDWGNEQFF.

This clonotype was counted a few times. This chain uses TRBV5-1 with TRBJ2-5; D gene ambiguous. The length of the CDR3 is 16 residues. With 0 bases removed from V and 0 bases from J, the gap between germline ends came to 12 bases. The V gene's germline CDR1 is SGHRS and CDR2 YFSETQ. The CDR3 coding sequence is TGCGCCAGCAGCTTGGCAGGCGACGCGCACCAAGAGACCCAGTACTTC. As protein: CASSLAGDAHQETQYF.

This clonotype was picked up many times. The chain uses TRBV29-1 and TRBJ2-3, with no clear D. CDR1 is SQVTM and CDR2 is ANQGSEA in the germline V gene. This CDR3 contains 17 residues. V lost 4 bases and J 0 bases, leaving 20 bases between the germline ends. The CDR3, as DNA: TGCAGCGTTGGTGGGCCTCCGACTGGCCGGAGCACAGATACGCAGTATTTT. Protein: CSVGGPPTGRSTDTQYF.

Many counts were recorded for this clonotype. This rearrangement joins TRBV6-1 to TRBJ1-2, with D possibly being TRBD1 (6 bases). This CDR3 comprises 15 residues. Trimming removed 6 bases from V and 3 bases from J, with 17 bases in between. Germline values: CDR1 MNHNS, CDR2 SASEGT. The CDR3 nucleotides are TGTGCCAGCAGCCGAGAACAGGGTATCGACTATGGCTACACCTTC. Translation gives CASSREQGIDYGYTF.

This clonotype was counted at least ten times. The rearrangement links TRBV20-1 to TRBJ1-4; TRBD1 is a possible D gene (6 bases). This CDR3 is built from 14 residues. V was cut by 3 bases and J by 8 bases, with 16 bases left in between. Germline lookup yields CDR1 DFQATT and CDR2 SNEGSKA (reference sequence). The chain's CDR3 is CSASGDIGYEKLFF. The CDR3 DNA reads TGCAGTGCTAGTGGGGACATCGGATACGAAAAACTGTTTTTT.

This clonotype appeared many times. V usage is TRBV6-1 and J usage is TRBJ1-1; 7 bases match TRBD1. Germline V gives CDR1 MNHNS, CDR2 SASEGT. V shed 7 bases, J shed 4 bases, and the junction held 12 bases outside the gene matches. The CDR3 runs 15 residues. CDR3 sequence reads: CASITFRGAVTEAFF. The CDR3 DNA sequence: TGTGCCAGCATAACCTTCAGGGGGGCAGTCACTGAAGCTTTCTTT.

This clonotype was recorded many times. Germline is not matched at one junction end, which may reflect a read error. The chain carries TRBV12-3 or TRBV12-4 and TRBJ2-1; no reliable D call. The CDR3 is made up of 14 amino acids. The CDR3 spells CASSLVGPYNEQFF. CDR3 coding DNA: TGTGCCAGCAGCTTAGTAGGTCCGTACAATGAGCAGTTCTTC.

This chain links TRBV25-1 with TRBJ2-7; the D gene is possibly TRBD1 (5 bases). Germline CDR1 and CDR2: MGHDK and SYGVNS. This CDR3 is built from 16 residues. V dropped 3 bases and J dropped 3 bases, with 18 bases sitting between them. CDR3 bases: TGTGCCAGCAGTGACATTGGGCAGGGTATGGGCTACGAGCAGTACTTC. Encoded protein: CASSDIGQGMGYEQYF.

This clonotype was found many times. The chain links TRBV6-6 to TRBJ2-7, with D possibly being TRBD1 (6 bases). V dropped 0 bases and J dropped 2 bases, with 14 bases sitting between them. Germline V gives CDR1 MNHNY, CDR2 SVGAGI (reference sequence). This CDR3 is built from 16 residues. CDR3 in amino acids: CASSYSIAQGAYEQYF. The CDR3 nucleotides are TGTGCCAGCAGTTACTCGATTGCACAGGGAGCCTACGAGCAGTACTTC.

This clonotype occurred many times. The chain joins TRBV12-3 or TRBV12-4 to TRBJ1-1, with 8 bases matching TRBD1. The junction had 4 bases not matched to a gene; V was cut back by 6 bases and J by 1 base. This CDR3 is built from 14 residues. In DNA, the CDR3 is TGTGCCAGCAGCATTGGGACAGGGAACACTGAAGCTTTCTTT. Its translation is CASSIGTGNTEAFF.